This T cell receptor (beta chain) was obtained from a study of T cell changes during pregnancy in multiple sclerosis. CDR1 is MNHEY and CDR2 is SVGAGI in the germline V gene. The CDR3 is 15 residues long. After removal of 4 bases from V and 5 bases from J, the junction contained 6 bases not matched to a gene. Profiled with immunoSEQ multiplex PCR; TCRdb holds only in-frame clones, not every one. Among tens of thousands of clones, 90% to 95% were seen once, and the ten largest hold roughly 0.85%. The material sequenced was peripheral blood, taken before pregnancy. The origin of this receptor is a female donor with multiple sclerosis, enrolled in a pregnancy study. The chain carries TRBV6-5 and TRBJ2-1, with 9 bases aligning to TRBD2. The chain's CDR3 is CASSSLAGENNEQFF. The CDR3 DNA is TGTGCCAGCAGTTCTTTAGCGGGGGAGAACAATGAGCAGTTCTTC.